This TCR beta chain appears in the sequencing data of a study of identical twins. Findings and caveats of the study: Not following the same donors, the study drew its conclusions from cross-sectional statistical analysis. The abundant beta clonotypes from cord blood had fewer insertions, and memory repertoires had none of this.

There are 16 residues in the CDR3. V was clipped by 3 bases and J by 6 bases, with 21 bases between them. Per the germline V gene, CDR1 is LGHDT and CDR2 is YNNKEL (reference sequence). The authors used template switching to add a universal primer site and gave cDNA unique molecular identifiers. MiXCR, run by TCRdb on the 5' RACE reads, gives a single entry per CDR3 protein. Among approximately 530,000 distinct CDR3 sequences listed, around 24% were seen once. In regard to this clonotype: Antigen specificity is unknown.

These data also featured in a second study, about yellow fever vaccine responses in identical twins.

This rearrangement joins TRBV3-1 to TRBJ2-7; weak D call: TRBD1 (7 bases). The receptor comes from a woman in her late teens or twenties in good health. The sample taken for sequencing was CD4+ T cells sorted from blood. The DNA of the CDR3 is TGTGCCAGCAGCCATGGCGGGACAGCCGCGTCTCGCGAGCAGTACTTC. Protein: CASSHGGTAASREQYF.